These 29 T cell receptor beta chains share one sample of origin, sequenced in a study of T cells in Graves' hyperthyroidism and ophthalmopathy. RNA transcripts gave rise to amplified TCR beta CDR3 regions. HTBI primers were used for first-round RT-PCR of the TCR CDR3. From the multiplex PCR reads, TCRdb called clonotypes with MiXCR, one entry per CDR3 protein. The sample records hundreds of thousands of distinct CDR3 sequences, approximately 15% being singletons. Sequencing input: blood. These receptors all come from a woman aged 30 to 39 with Graves' hyperthyroidism that later progressed to Graves' ophthalmopathy.

This clonotype was picked up many times. The chain carries TRBV5-1 and TRBJ2-3, with 8 bases identical to TRBD2. V lost 4 bases, J lost 1 base, and 5 bases stayed unmatched. The CDR3 runs to 15 residues. CDR1 and CDR2 (germline): SGHRS, YFSETQ. Written as DNA, the CDR3 is TGCGCCAGCAGCCACCTTAGCGGGGGCACAGATACGCAGTATTTT. Its protein is CASSHLSGGTDTQYF.

This clonotype has a handful of counts. One end of the junction is discordant with germline, which a read error may explain. The chain employs TRBV12-3 or TRBV12-4 and TRBJ1-2, with D perhaps TRBD1 (5 bases). This CDR3 is built from 12 residues. The CDR3 protein is CASSFDSYGHTF. The CDR3 DNA reads as TGTGCCAGCAGTTTCGACAGCTATGGCCACACCTTC.

The table lists this clonotype with many counts. The rearrangement uses TRBV20-1 and TRBJ2-1, with D perhaps assigned TRBD1 or TRBD2 (5 bases each). The CDR3 totals 15 residues. Germline CDR1 and CDR2: DFQATT and SNEGSKA (reference sequence). V lost 5 bases, J lost 7 bases, and 21 bases lay in between. CDR3 residues: CSAGAGLGLWNEQFF. CDR3 coding DNA: TGCAGTGCTGGGGCCGGACTGGGGCTTTGGAATGAGCAGTTCTTC.

Many counts were recorded for this clonotype. The chain combines TRBV14 with TRBJ2-7; D is perhaps TRBD1 or TRBD2 (5 bases each). This CDR3 spans 15 amino acids. Germline loops: CDR1 SGHDN, CDR2 FVKESK. Trimming pared 4 bases from V and 2 bases from J, leaving 15 bases between. CDR3 region: CASSPWKGTAYEQYF. CDR3 nucleotide sequence: TGTGCCAGCAGCCCCTGGAAGGGGACCGCCTACGAGCAGTACTTC.

This clonotype was counted at least ten times. V usage is TRBV12-5 and J usage is TRBJ2-2; a possible D gene is TRBD1 (6 bases). This CDR3 comprises 16 residues. With 0 bases removed from V and 5 bases from J, the gap between germline ends came to 13 bases. From germline, CDR1 is LGHNT and CDR2 FRNRAP. This CDR3 reads CASGLVVAGVTGELFF. CDR3 sequence (DNA): TGTGCTAGTGGTTTGGTAGTGGCAGGGGTAACCGGGGAGCTGTTTTTT.

Only one count was recorded for this clonotype. J is TRBJ1-1 and V is TRBV4-3; D is possibly TRBD1 (5 bases). Trimming pared 0 bases from V and 5 bases from J, leaving 10 bases between. CDR1 LGHNA and CDR2 YSLEER come from the germline V gene. This CDR3 has 14 residues. CDR3 loop: CASSQDGGWTEAFF. The CDR3 DNA reads as TGCGCCAGCAGCCAAGATGGGGGGTGGACTGAAGCTTTCTTT.

In this sample, this clonotype turned up a few times. This chain connects TRBV4-1 to TRBJ2-1, with a possible D match to TRBD2 (6 bases). Trimming pared 2 bases from V and 6 bases from J, leaving 11 bases between. CDR1 and CDR2 (germline): MGHRA, YSYEKL. The CDR3 runs 14 residues. In DNA form, the CDR3 reads TGCGCCAGCAGCCAATCCGGGAGCGGCAATGAGCAGTTCTTC. Translated, it gives CASSQSGSGNEQFF.

The J gene is TRBJ2-7, the V gene TRBV4-3, with 10 nucleotides matching TRBD2. Unmatched junction bases numbered 3, after V lost 0 bases and J lost 1 base. There are 16 residues in the CDR3. Germline V lookup: CDR1 LGHNA, CDR2 YSLEER. In DNA form, the CDR3 reads TGCGCCAGCAGCCAAGAGCTAGCGGGAGTGTCCTACGAGCAGTACTTC. This sequence encodes CASSQELAGVSYEQYF.

This clonotype came up many times. The CDR3 coding sequence is TGTGCCAGCAGCGTTCCTATCTACGAGCAGTACTTC. Translation: CASSVPIYEQYF. The chain carries TRBV11-2 and TRBJ2-7; D is unclear. This CDR3 is built from 12 residues. Trimming took off 5 bases at V and 3 bases at J, with 8 bases between the two ends. Germline CDR1 reads SGHAT; CDR2 reads FQNNGV.

Many counts were recorded for this clonotype. The V and J genes are TRBV14 and TRBJ2-5; 11 bases match TRBD2. Per germline, CDR1 SGHDN and CDR2 FVKESK. Trimming took 6 bases from V and 5 from J; bases not matched to a gene: 5. There are 14 residues in the CDR3. The CDR3 is CASRDLAGGETQYF. The CDR3 DNA reads TGTGCCAGCAGGGATCTAGCGGGAGGCGAGACCCAGTACTTC.

V is TRBV20-1 and J is TRBJ2-7; no clear D. This CDR3 region has 11 residues. The V end was cut by 3 bases, the J end by 3 bases, with 6 bases between. CDR1 is DFQATT, CDR2 SNEGSKA, per germline (reference sequence). The DNA for the CDR3 is TGCAGTGCTAGGTTCTACTACGAGCAGTACTTC. Protein: CSARFYYEQYF.

This clonotype was counted ten times or more. This chain joins TRBV10-3 and TRBJ2-3; 13 nucleotides agree with TRBD2. From germline, CDR1 is ENHRY and CDR2 SYGVKD. There are 16 residues in the CDR3. V lost 4 bases, J lost 3 bases, and 4 bases stayed unmatched. The CDR3 sequence: CAISGGLAGRTDTQYF. In DNA, the CDR3 is TGTGCCATCAGTGGGGGACTAGCGGGAAGAACAGATACGCAGTATTTT.

This clonotype was counted ten times or more. Compared with germline, one end of the junction differs, possibly owing to a read error. This sequence joins TRBV2 and TRBJ1-1; 9 bases map to TRBD1. This CDR3 contains 17 residues. CDR1 is SNHLY and CDR2 is FYNNEI in the germline V gene. This CDR3 reads CASSPTGTGTGNAEAFF. The CDR3 region has the DNA TGTGCCAGCAGTCCGACCGGGACAGGGACAGGGAACGCTGAAGCTTTCTTT. Full variable domain (outside the CDR3, taken from reference TRBV2 and TRBJ1-1): EPEVTQTPSHQVTQMGQEVILRCVPISNHLYFYWYRQILGQKVEFLVSFYNNEISEKSEIFDDQFSVERPDGSNFTLKIRSTKLEDSAMYFCASSPTGTGTGNAEAFFGQGTRLTVV.

The chain recombines TRBV25-1 with TRBJ1-2, with D hard to call. CDR3 size: 13 residues. Germline V gives CDR1 MGHDK, CDR2 SYGVNS. V was clipped by 4 bases and J by 8 bases, with 14 bases between them. The CDR3 DNA follows: TGTGCCAGCAGTGCGGGCGACACCCTAGGCTACACCTTC. This encodes CASSAGDTLGYTF.

The chain combines TRBV10-3 with TRBJ2-1, with D possibly TRBD1 on 5 matching bases. The V end lost 11 bases, the J end lost 6 bases, and 20 bases lay between the germline ends. CDR1 is ENHRY and CDR2 is SYGVKD in the germline V gene. This CDR3 has 14 residues. The CDR3 region has the DNA TGTGCCTCGAATACAGGCGGTATGGGCAATGAGCAGTTCTTC. It yields the protein CASNTGGMGNEQFF.

This clonotype was counted many times. V is TRBV14 and J is TRBJ2-7; D uncertain. V lost 8 bases, J lost 5 bases, and 13 bases lay in between. CDR1 is SGHDN and CDR2 is FVKESK in the germline V gene. The length of the CDR3 is 12 residues. CDR3 protein: CASGLGKHEQYF. The CDR3 DNA reads TGTGCCAGCGGCCTGGGGAAACACGAGCAGTACTTC.

This clonotype was picked up many times. This chain uses TRBV2 with TRBJ2-7; tentative D call: TRBD2 (5 bases). The CDR3 is 15 residues long. The V end lost 6 bases, the J end lost 1 base, and 16 bases lay between the germline ends. Germline values: CDR1 SNHLY, CDR2 FYNNEI. The CDR3 DNA sequence: TGTGCCAGCAGGGATCCCCGACGGACTTCCTACGAGCAGTACTTC. The encoded protein is CASRDPRRTSYEQYF.

The V call is TRBV28, the J call TRBJ1-3; D is possibly TRBD1 (5 bases). The V end was cut by 5 bases, the J end by 2 bases, with 13 bases between. This CDR3 contains 15 residues. The V gene's germline CDR1 is MDHEN and CDR2 SYDVKM. CDR3 protein: CASSPSSGAGNTIYF. CDR3 nucleotides: TGTGCCAGCAGTCCCTCCTCGGGGGCTGGAAACACCATATATTTT.

A remark on this clonotype: The junction departs from the called germline gene at one end, perhaps through a read error. The DNA for the CDR3 is TGCGCCAGCAGAAAAGACAGCTCTGGAGACACCATATATTTT. It encodes CASRKDSSGDTIYF. This chain uses TRBV5-1 with TRBJ1-3, with D maybe TRBD1 (5 bases). Germline-derived CDR1 and CDR2 are SGHRS and YFSETQ. CDR3 length equals 14 residues.

This clonotype has at least ten counts. This CDR3 reads CSVRGGGPISYEQYF. For the CDR3, the DNA is TGCAGCGTTCGGGGGGGAGGGCCAATCTCCTACGAGCAGTACTTC. The chain is built from TRBV29-1 and TRBJ2-7, with 8 bases matching TRBD2. Germline V gene lookup returns CDR1 SQVTM and CDR2 ANQGSEA. This CDR3 is 15 amino acids long. Trimming at V came to 5 bases and at J to 0 bases, leaving 9 bases not matched to a gene.

This clonotype came up many times. The rearrangement uses TRBV11-2 and TRBJ1-1; D gene ambiguous. The CDR3 is 13 amino acids. CDR1 is SGHAT and CDR2 is FQNNGV in the germline V gene. V gave up 3 bases and J gave up 3 bases, with 8 bases separating them. CDR3 loop: CASSFSGDTEAFF. The CDR3 DNA follows: TGTGCCAGCAGCTTCTCTGGGGACACTGAAGCTTTCTTT.

This clonotype has ten or more counts. The CDR3 nucleotides are TGTGCCAGCAGCTATGGTGGAAACACCATATATTTT. Protein: CASSYGGNTIYF. The V call is TRBV5-6, the J call TRBJ1-3; D gene uncertain. CDR3 length: 12 amino acids. Trimming cost V 3 bases and J 3 bases, with 4 bases left between them. Per the germline V gene, CDR1 is SGHDT and CDR2 is YYEEEE.

This clonotype came up many times. This sequence joins TRBV7-9 and TRBJ2-7; 11 bases line up with TRBD2. Germline loops: CDR1 SEHNR, CDR2 FQNEAQ (reference sequence). The CDR3 contains 17 residues. The J segment lost 5 bases and the V segment lost 0 bases, leaving 9 bases of the junction unmatched. The CDR3 nucleotides read TGTGCCAGCAGCTTAGCGTTGGCTAGCGGGAGGAGGAACGAGCAGTACTTC. This encodes CASSLALASGRRNEQYF.

The chain couples TRBV6-1 to TRBJ2-7, with D perhaps TRBD1 (5 bases). Germline CDR1 and CDR2: MNHNS and SASEGT. The length of the CDR3 is 15 residues. V gave up 6 bases and J gave up 4 bases, with 19 bases separating them. CDR3: CASRQTALGEYEQYF. Written as DNA, the CDR3 is TGTGCCAGCAGACAAACCGCCTTAGGGGAATACGAGCAGTACTTC.

This clonotype appeared many times. The V and J genes are TRBV10-2 and TRBJ1-6, with D uncertain. V was shortened by 8 bases and J by 0 bases, with 5 bases between the two germline ends. The CDR3 totals 13 residues. The germline CDR1 and CDR2 sequences are WSHSY and SAAADI. CDR3 in DNA: TGCGCCAGCCTCGGCTCCTATAATTCACCCCTCCACTTT. Amino acid sequence: CASLGSYNSPLHF.

The sample holds many counts of this clonotype. The chain carries TRBV12-3 or TRBV12-4 and TRBJ2-3; D call uncertain. V was cut by 10 bases and J by 1 base, with 18 bases left in between. The CDR3 covers 15 residues. The CDR3 here is CAISFNRAGTDTQYF. DNA for the CDR3: TGTGCCATCTCTTTTAACCGAGCTGGCACAGATACGCAGTATTTT.

The chain uses TRBV28 and TRBJ2-7; possibly TRBD1 for D (5 bases). CDR3 size: 12 residues. Trimming took off 10 bases at V and 3 bases at J, with 13 bases between the two ends. Germline CDR1 is MDHEN and CDR2 is SYDVKM. The CDR3 spells CAILGAGYEQYF. The CDR3 bases are TGTGCCATCCTTGGGGCTGGCTACGAGCAGTACTTC.

This clonotype was detected ten times or more. The chain links TRBV12-5 to TRBJ2-7; D gene uncertain. The CDR3 has 13 residues. The ends were cut back, 3 bases at V and 4 bases at J, with 10 bases in the middle. Germline CDR1 LGHNT, CDR2 FRNRAP. The CDR3 sequence is CASGFASGYEQYF. In DNA, the CDR3 is TGTGCTAGTGGTTTCGCCTCCGGTTACGAGCAGTACTTC.

This clonotype has ten or more counts. The gene calls are TRBV15 and TRBJ1-1; no clear D gene. Germline-derived CDR1 and CDR2 are LNHNV and YYDKDF (reference sequence). V was pared by 3 bases and J by 2 bases, with 16 bases between. This CDR3 contains 16 residues. The CDR3 is CATSSERWASNTEAFF. The CDR3 nucleotides read TGTGCCACCAGCAGCGAGCGTTGGGCCAGCAACACTGAAGCTTTCTTT.